Sequencing of this T cell receptor beta chain was carried out in a study of blood T cell repertoires in COVID-19. Across the study: PBMCs, B-cell-depleted T cells, or T cells were the source of the cDNA or gDNA that made up the material.

Recruited during active infection, patients (from Seattle) were subsequently followed longitudinally. This clone appeared a single time. Sequencing was performed with immunoSEQ multiplex PCR; in TCRdb, only in-frame clones are kept and a portion is missing. The sample lists 300,000 to 400,000 clones, 86% occurring once. This CDR3 spans 13 amino acids. Germline V gene sequence: CDR1 MGHRA, CDR2 YSYEKL. V gave up 4 bases and J gave up 4 bases, with 10 bases separating them. The sequenced sample consisted of peripheral blood. This chain joins TRBV4-1 and TRBJ1-1; a possible D gene is TRBD1 (6 bases). This sequence was found in a woman aged 55-69 years with COVID-19, enrolled during active disease. The CDR3 DNA sequence: TGCGCCAGCAGCCGGAACAGGGCCACTGAAGCTTTCTTT. Protein sequence: CASSRNRATEAFF.